This passage covers 14 T cell receptor beta chains from one sample sequenced in a study of blood T cell repertoires in COVID-19. The method was immunoSEQ multiplex PCR; TCRdb's version includes in-frame clones alone and lacks a portion of them. The sample has about 210,000 clones; roughly 90% are singletons. The material sequenced was peripheral blood. The receptors here all came from a woman between 40 and 50 years old with acute or convalescent COVID-19.

The gene calls are TRBV9 and TRBJ1-3, with D tentatively TRBD1 (5 bases). The germline gives CDR1 SGDLS, CDR2 YYNGEE. The V end lost 1 base, the J end lost 1 base, and 15 bases lay between the germline ends. This CDR3 has 17 residues. DNA for the CDR3: TGTGCCAGCAGCGTATGGTTCGGGCAGGGATCTGGAAACACCATATATTTT. Translating gives CASSVWFGQGSGNTIYF.

The chain couples TRBV9 to TRBJ2-3; 13 bases map to TRBD2. V shed 0 bases and J 4 bases; nucleotides not matched to a gene: 5. The germline gives CDR1 SGDLS, CDR2 YYNGEE. This CDR3 region has 17 residues. The CDR3 loop reads CASSVVPGLAGPDTQYF. DNA for the CDR3: TGTGCCAGCAGCGTAGTCCCGGGACTAGCGGGGCCAGATACGCAGTATTTT.

This clone came up once. The V call is TRBV9, the J call TRBJ1-4; D may be TRBD1 (5 bases). Germline values: CDR1 SGDLS, CDR2 YYNGEE. The CDR3 spans 16 residues. Trimming took off 4 bases at V and 4 bases at J, with 17 bases between the two ends. CDR3: CASSPYQDTFNEKLFF. For the CDR3, the DNA is TGTGCCAGCAGCCCTTACCAGGACACCTTTAATGAAAAACTGTTTTTT.

The V gene is TRBV27, the J gene TRBJ2-1; D gene uncertain. The CDR3 contains 16 residues. Germline CDR1 reads MNHEY; CDR2 reads SMNVEV (reference sequence). The V end lost 3 bases, the J end lost 6 bases, and 18 bases lay between the germline ends. For the CDR3, the DNA is TGTGCCAGCAGTTTTGCGAGATTGGTCCGCGGCAATGAGCAGTTCTTC. Translating it yields CASSFARLVRGNEQFF.

This clone was found a few times. V and J are TRBV2 and TRBJ2-1; D might be TRBD2 (5 bases). CDR3 length equals 13 residues. Germline V lookup: CDR1 SNHLY, CDR2 FYNNEI. V gave up 6 bases and J gave up 4 bases, with 10 bases separating them. This CDR3 is CASRYGVYNEQFF. CDR3 sequence (DNA): TGTGCCAGCAGATACGGGGTGTACAATGAGCAGTTCTTC.

The chain links TRBV4-2 to TRBJ1-1, with 8 bases matching TRBD1. The CDR3 runs to 16 residues. From germline, CDR1 is LGHNA and CDR2 YNFKEQ. V lost 2 bases and J lost 1; bases outside the gene matches: 6. The CDR3 DNA reads as TGTGCCAGCAGCCAAAGGGGTCAGGGGGCGAACACTGAAGCTTTCTTT. It is translated as CASSQRGQGANTEAFF.

This clone appeared a single time. The V and J genes are TRBV20-1 and TRBJ2-3; D uncertain. CDR3 length: 11 residues. CDR1 is DFQATT, CDR2 SNEGSKA, per germline (reference sequence). With 5 bases removed from V and 6 bases from J, the gap between germline ends came to 9 bases. The CDR3 region has the DNA TGCAGTGCTCCTAGGTCCGATACGCAGTATTTT. Translating it yields CSAPRSDTQYF.

This chain uses TRBV7-6 with TRBJ2-1; a weak D match, TRBD1 (6 bases). The CDR3 totals 15 residues. The germline gives CDR1 SGHVS, CDR2 FNYEAQ. V shed 4 bases and J shed 6 bases, with 16 bases lying between them. CDR3 in DNA: TGTGCCAGCAGCTCCGGGACACCTTCGGCCAATGAGCAGTTCTTC. Its protein product is CASSSGTPSANEQFF.

The chain couples TRBV2 to TRBJ1-5, with 8 bases aligning to TRBD1. The germline CDR1 and CDR2 sequences are SNHLY and FYNNEI. The CDR3 length is 14 residues. V dropped 8 bases and J dropped 0; count of bases not matched to a gene: 3. CDR3 in DNA: TGTGCCAGCCGGACAGGGAATAGCAATCAGCCCCAGCATTTT. It is translated as CASRTGNSNQPQHF.

A few counts support this clone. The chain has TRBV15 and TRBJ1-4; TRBD1 matches 7 bases. J gave up 6 bases and V 5 bases, and 9 bases lay outside the gene matches. The CDR3 extends over 15 amino acids. Germline-derived CDR1 and CDR2 are LNHNV and YYDKDF (reference sequence). This chain's CDR3 is CATSGRQGGDEKLFF. The CDR3 coding sequence is TGTGCCACCAGCGGAAGACAGGGAGGAGATGAAAAACTGTTTTTT.

This CDR3 is CSVGRGSYNEQFF. In DNA form, the CDR3 reads TGCAGCGTTGGTAGGGGTTCCTACAATGAGCAGTTCTTC. V usage is TRBV29-1 and J usage is TRBJ2-1, with a weak D call TRBD1 (5 bases). In germline, CDR1 is SQVTM, CDR2 ANQGSEA. The CDR3 runs 13 residues. V was pared by 4 bases and J by 1 base, with 8 bases between.

V gene TRBV7-2 combines with J gene TRBJ1-1, with 8 positions matching TRBD1. With V trimmed by 2 bases and J by 7 bases, 6 bases remained unmatched. CDR3 length: 14 residues. Looked up from germline, CDR1 is SGHTA and CDR2 is FQGNSA. CDR3 region: CASSLKSGTGEAFF. The CDR3 nucleotides read TGTGCCAGCAGCTTAAAATCCGGGACAGGTGAAGCTTTCTTT.

The rearrangement uses TRBV5-1 and TRBJ1-1, with 11 bases lining up with TRBD1. The CDR3 runs to 15 residues. Trimming removed 6 bases from V and 4 bases from J; junction bases left unmatched: 8. Germline CDR1 reads SGHRS; CDR2 reads YFSETQ. CDR3 coding DNA: TGCGCCAGCACCCACGCGGGACAGGGGGTCACTGAAGCTTTCTTT. Translation: CASTHAGQGVTEAFF.

The table lists this clone with a few counts. The chain has TRBV6-1 and TRBJ2-7; D call uncertain. Germline CDR1 is MNHNS and CDR2 is SASEGT. The CDR3 sequence is 14 residues long. Trimming took off 1 base at V and 2 bases at J, with 9 bases between the two ends. The CDR3 sequence: CASSEEEFTYEQYV. In DNA form, the CDR3 reads TGTGCCAGCAGTGAAGAGGAGTTTACCTACGAGCAGTACGTC.